The 6 T cell receptor beta chains reported below all come from one sample, sequenced in a study of radiation and T cells in renal cell carcinoma. Described time point: baseline pretreatment blood. Indicated treatment: 15 Gy SBRT to primary tumor, nephrectomy 4 weeks later. Profiled with immunoSEQ multiplex PCR; TCRdb holds only in-frame clones, not every one. The data show 140,000 to 150,000 clones, with roughly nine tenths seen just once and approximately 4% held by the top ten. The material was blood, obtained from a patient whose treatment included radiotherapy and nephrectomy. The receptors stem from a woman in her 70s with renal cell carcinoma.

The CDR3 DNA is TGTGCCAGCAGTAAAGGGCCGGGGGCCTACGAGCAGTACTTC. Protein product: CASSKGPGAYEQYF. V usage is TRBV6-1 and J usage is TRBJ2-7, with D possibly being TRBD2 (6 bases). V lost 5 bases to trimming and J lost 2 bases, with 13 bases between them. The CDR3 length is 14 residues. Per the germline V gene, CDR1 is MNHNS and CDR2 is SASEGT.

The chain has TRBV6-5 and TRBJ1-1; TRBD1 aligns across 7 bases. The CDR3 totals 15 residues. Germline CDR1 and CDR2: MNHEY and SVGAGI. J lost 10 bases, V lost 6 bases, and 17 bases had no gene match. For the CDR3, the DNA is TGTGCCAGCAGCTACGGGACAGTAGCGACGAAGATAGCTTTCTTT. Protein sequence: CASSYGTVATKIAFF.

In its sample, this clone was seen a few times. The chain employs TRBV19 and TRBJ1-5, with unresolved D. V was pared by 7 bases and J by 3 bases, with 19 bases between. The germline CDR1 and CDR2 sequences are LNHDA and SQIVND (reference sequence). The CDR3 is made up of 16 amino acids. CDR3 residues: CASTITSPGNNQPQHF. The CDR3 DNA is TGTGCCAGTACCATCACTAGTCCCGGTAACAATCAGCCCCAGCATTTT.

The genes are TRBV7-9 and TRBJ2-7; either TRBD1 or TRBD2 may fit D (5 bases each). The ends were cut back, 4 bases at V and 3 bases at J, with 10 bases in the middle. There are 13 residues in the CDR3. CDR1 and CDR2 from the germline V gene are SEHNR and FQNEAQ (reference sequence). The CDR3 DNA follows: TGTGCCAGCAGCTACGGGGACGGCTACGAGCAGTACTTC. It is translated as CASSYGDGYEQYF.

The chain has TRBV13 and TRBJ1-4, with D possibly being TRBD1 (5 bases). This CDR3 spans 14 amino acids. V gave up 2 bases and J gave up 3 bases, with 7 bases separating them. Germline V gene lookup returns CDR1 PRHDT and CDR2 FYEKMQ (reference sequence). In DNA form, the CDR3 reads TGTGCCAGCAGCTTAAAACAGGCTAATGAAAAACTGTTTTTT. Its translation: CASSLKQANEKLFF.

The J gene is TRBJ2-7, the V gene TRBV5-1; D is possibly TRBD1 (6 bases). V was cut by 2 bases and J by 5 bases, with 11 bases left in between. Germline-derived CDR1 and CDR2 are SGHRS and YFSETQ. The CDR3 covers 13 residues. CDR3 nucleotides: TGCGCCAGCAGCTTCTCAGGGGCCAACGAGCAGTACTTC. Translated: CASSFSGANEQYF. Supplemented by reference TRBV5-1 and TRBJ2-7, the full variable domain reads KAGVTQTPRYLIKTRGQQVTLSCSPISGHRSVSWYQQTPGQGLQFLFEYFSETQRNKGNFPGRFSGRQFSNSRSEMNVSTLELGDSALYLCASSFSGANEQYFGPGTRLTVT.